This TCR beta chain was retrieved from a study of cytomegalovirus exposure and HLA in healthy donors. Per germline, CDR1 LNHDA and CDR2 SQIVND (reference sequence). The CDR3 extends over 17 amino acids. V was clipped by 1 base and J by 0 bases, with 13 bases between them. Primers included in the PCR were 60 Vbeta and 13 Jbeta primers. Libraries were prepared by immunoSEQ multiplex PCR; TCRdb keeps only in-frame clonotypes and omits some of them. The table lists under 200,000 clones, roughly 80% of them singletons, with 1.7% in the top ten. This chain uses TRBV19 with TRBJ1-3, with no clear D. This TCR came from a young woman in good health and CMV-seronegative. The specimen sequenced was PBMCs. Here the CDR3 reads CASSIGGSQSSGNTIYF. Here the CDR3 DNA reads TGTGCCAGTAGTATAGGCGGCAGTCAAAGCTCTGGAAACACCATATATTTT.